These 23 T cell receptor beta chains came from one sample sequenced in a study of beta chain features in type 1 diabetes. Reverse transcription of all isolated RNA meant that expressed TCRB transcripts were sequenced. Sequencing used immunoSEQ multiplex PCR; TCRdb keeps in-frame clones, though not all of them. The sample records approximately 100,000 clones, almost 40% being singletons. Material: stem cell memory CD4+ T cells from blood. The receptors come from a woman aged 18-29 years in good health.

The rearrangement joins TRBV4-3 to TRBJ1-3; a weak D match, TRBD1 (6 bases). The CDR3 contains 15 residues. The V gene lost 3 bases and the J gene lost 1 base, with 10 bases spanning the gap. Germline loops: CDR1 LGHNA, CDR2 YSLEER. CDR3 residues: CASSHLQGSGNTIYF. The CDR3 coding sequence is TGCGCCAGCAGCCACCTACAGGGTTCTGGAAACACCATATATTTT.

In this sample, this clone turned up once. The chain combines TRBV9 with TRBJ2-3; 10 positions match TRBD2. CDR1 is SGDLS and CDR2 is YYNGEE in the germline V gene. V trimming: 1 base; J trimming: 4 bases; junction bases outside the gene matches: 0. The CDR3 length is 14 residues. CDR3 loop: CASSVLAGADTQYF. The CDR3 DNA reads TGTGCCAGCAGCGTACTAGCGGGGGCAGATACGCAGTATTTT.

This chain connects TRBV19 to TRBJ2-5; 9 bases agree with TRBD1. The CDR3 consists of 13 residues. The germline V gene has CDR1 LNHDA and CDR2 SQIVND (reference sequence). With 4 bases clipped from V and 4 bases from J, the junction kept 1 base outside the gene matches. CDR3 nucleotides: TGTGCCAGTAGTAAGGACAGGGGAGAGACCCAGTACTTC. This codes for CASSKDRGETQYF.

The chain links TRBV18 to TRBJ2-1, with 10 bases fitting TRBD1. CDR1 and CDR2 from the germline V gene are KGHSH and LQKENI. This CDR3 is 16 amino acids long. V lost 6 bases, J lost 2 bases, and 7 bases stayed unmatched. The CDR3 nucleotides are TGTGCCAGCTCGTTGGGACAGGGGCCGCCCTACAATGAGCAGTTCTTC. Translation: CASSLGQGPPYNEQFF.

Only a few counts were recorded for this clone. DNA of the CDR3: TGCGCCAGCAGCTTAGGACAGGGGCTCGACGAGCAGTACTTC. Translating it yields CASSLGQGLDEQYF. The chain carries TRBV5-1 and TRBJ2-7, with 9 bases fitting TRBD1. The CDR3 spans 14 residues. V shed 2 bases and J 5 bases; nucleotides not matched to a gene: 5. Germline loops: CDR1 SGHRS, CDR2 YFSETQ.

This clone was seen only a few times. The CDR3 DNA is TGTGCCAGCAGCTTCCGGGACAGGGGGCCTTTCGGGGGCTACACCTTC. It translates to CASSFRDRGPFGGYTF. V usage is TRBV7-9 and J usage is TRBJ1-2; 12 positions agree with TRBD1. V shed 3 bases and J 8 bases; nucleotides not matched to a gene: 10. Germline V CDR1 and CDR2: SEHNR, FQNEAQ (reference sequence). There are 16 residues in the CDR3. The full variable domain, its missing parts supplied by reference TRBV7-9 and TRBJ1-2, is DTGVSQNPRHKITKRGQNVTFRCDPISEHNRLYWYRQTLGQGPEFLTYFQNEAQLEKSRLLSDRFSAERPKGSFSTLEIQRTEQGDSAMYLCASSFRDRGPFGGYTFGSGTRLTVV.

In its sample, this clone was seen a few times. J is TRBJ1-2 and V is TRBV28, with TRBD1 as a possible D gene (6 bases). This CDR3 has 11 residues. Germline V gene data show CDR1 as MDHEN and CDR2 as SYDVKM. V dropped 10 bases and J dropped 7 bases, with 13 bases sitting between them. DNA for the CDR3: TGTGCCACCAACGCAGGGGCTGGCTACACCTTC. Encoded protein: CATNAGAGYTF.

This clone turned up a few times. The CDR3 protein is CASRLAGERQFF. DNA for the CDR3: TGTGCCAGCAGACTAGCGGGAGAACGGCAGTTCTTC. This chain joins TRBV28 and TRBJ2-1; TRBD2 agrees at 11 bases. J was trimmed by 12 bases and V by 6 bases; bases with no gene match: 4. The CDR3 length is 12 residues. The germline V gene encodes CDR1 MDHEN and CDR2 SYDVKM.

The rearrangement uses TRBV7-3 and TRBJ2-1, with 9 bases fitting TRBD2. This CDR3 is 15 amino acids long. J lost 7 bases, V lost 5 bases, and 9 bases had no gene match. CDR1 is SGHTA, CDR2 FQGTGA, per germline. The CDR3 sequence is CASSILRTSVNEQFF. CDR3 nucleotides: TGTGCCAGCAGCATTCTAAGGACTAGCGTTAATGAGCAGTTCTTC.

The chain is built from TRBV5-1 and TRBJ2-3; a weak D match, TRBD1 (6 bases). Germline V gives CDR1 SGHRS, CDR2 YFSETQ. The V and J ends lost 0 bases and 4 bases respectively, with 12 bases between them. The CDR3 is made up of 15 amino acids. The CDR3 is CASSLAGRGADTQYF. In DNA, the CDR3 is TGCGCCAGCAGCTTGGCCGGCAGGGGAGCAGATACGCAGTATTTT. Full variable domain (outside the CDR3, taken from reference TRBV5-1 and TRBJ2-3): KAGVTQTPRYLIKTRGQQVTLSCSPISGHRSVSWYQQTPGQGLQFLFEYFSETQRNKGNFPGRFSGRQFSNSRSEMNVSTLELGDSALYLCASSLAGRGADTQYFGPGTRLTVL.

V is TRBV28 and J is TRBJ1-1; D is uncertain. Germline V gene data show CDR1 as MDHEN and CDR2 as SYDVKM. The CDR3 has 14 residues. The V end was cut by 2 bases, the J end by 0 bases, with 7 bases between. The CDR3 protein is CASSLPAMNTEAFF. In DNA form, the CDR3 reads TGTGCCAGCAGTTTACCTGCTATGAACACTGAAGCTTTCTTT. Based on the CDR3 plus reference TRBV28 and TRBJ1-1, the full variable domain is DVKVTQSSRYLVKRTGEKVFLECVQDMDHENMFWYRQDPGLGLRLIYFSYDVKMKEKGDIPEGYSVSREKKERFSLILESASTNQTSMYLCASSLPAMNTEAFFGQGTRLTVV.

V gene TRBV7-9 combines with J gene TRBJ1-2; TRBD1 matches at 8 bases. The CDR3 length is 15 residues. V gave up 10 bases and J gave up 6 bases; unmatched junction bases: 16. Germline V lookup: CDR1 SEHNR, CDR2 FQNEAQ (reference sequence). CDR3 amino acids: CATPHQGALPDGYTF. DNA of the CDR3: TGTGCCACCCCGCACCAGGGGGCCTTACCCGATGGCTACACCTTC.

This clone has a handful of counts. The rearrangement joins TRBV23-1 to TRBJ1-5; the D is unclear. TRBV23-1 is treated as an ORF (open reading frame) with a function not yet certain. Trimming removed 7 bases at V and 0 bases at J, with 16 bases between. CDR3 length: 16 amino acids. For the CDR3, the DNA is TGCGCCAGCACCCCATGGCGTGTAGCTAGCAATCAGCCCCAGCATTTT. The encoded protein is CASTPWRVASNQPQHF.

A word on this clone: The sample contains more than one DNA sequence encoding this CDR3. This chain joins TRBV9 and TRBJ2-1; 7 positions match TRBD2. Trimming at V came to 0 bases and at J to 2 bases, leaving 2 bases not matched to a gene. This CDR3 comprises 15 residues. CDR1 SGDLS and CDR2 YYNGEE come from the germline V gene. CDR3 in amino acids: CASSVAGRAYNEQFF. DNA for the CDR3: TGTGCCAGCAGCGTAGCGGGGAGGGCCTACAATGAGCAGTTCTTC.

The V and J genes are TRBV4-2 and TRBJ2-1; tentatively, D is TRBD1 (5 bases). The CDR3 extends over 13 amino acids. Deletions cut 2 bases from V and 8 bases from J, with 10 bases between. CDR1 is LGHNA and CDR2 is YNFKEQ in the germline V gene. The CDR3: CASSQRKGDEQFF. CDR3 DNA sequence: TGTGCCAGCAGCCAACGCAAAGGGGATGAGCAGTTCTTC.

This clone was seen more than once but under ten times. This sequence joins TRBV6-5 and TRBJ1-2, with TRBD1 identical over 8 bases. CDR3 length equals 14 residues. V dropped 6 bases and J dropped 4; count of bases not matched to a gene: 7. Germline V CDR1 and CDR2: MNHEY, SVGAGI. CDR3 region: CASSKGQGGYGYTF. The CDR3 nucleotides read TGTGCCAGCAGCAAAGGACAGGGAGGCTATGGCTACACCTTC.

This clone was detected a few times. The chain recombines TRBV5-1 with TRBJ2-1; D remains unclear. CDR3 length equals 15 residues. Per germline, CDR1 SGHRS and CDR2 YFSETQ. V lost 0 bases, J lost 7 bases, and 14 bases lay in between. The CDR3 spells CASSLGAGVMNEQFF. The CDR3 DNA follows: TGCGCCAGCAGCTTGGGGGCAGGTGTTATGAATGAGCAGTTCTTC.

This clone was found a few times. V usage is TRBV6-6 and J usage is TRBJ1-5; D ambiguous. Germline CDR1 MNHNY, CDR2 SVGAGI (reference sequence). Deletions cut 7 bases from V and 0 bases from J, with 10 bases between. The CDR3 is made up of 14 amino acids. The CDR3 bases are TGTGCCAGCACCCTCAGAGGTAGCAATCAGCCCCAGCATTTT. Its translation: CASTLRGSNQPQHF.

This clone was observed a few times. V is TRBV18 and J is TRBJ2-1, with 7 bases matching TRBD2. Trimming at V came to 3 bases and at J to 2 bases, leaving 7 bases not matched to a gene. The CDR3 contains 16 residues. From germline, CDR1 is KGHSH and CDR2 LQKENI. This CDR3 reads CASSPRLAAPYNEQFF. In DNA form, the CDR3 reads TGTGCCAGCTCACCCCGACTAGCAGCCCCCTACAATGAGCAGTTCTTC.

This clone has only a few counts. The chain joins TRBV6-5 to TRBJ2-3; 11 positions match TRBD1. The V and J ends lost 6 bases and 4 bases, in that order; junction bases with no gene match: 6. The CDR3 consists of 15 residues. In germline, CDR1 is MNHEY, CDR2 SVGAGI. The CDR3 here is CASRPRDRGADTQYF. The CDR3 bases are TGTGCCAGCAGGCCCCGGGACAGGGGGGCAGATACGCAGTATTTT.

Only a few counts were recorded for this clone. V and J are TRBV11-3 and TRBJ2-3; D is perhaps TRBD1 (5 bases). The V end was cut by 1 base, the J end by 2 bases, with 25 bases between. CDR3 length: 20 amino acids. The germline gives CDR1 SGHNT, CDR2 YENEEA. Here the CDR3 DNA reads TGTGCCAGCAGCTTAGCAGGGCCCTTCACTTCTCACAAGGTCACAGATACGCAGTATTTT. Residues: CASSLAGPFTSHKVTDTQYF.

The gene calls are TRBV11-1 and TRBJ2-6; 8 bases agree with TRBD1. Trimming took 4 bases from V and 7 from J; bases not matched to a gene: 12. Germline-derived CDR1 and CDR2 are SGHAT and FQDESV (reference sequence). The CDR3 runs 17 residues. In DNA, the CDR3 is TGTGCCAGCAGCTGGGGACAGGCGCTTTTTCGAGCCAACGTCCTGACTTTC. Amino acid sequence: CASSWGQALFRANVLTF.

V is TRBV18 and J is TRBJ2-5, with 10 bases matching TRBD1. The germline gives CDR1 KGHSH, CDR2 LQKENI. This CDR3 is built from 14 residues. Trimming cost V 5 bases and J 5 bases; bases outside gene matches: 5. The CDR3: CASSVDRGHETQYF. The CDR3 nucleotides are TGTGCCAGCTCAGTAGACAGGGGGCACGAGACCCAGTACTTC.